This T cell receptor beta chain originates from a study of blood T cell repertoires in COVID-19. Study-level background: Acute and convalescent COVID-19 samples came from the United States, Italy and Spain. Sample material is recorded as cDNA or gDNA derived from T cells, B-cell-depleted T cells, or PBMCs.

Some clones are missing from TCRdb's copy, which holds only in-frame ones; the method was immunoSEQ multiplex PCR. The sample records some 130,000 clones, around 88% being singletons. In this sample, this clone turned up a few times. Between the trimmed V and J ends, which lost 0 bases and 8 bases, there was a span of 19 bases. Germline CDR1 is LNHNV and CDR2 is YYDKDF (reference sequence). CDR3 length: 16 residues. The genes are TRBV15 and TRBJ1-2; D may be TRBD1 (5 bases). This TCR came from a man aged 50-59 years with acute or convalescent COVID-19. Sequenced input: peripheral blood. The chain's CDR3 is CATSRDTTPGGAGYTF. The CDR3 DNA sequence: TGTGCCACCAGCAGAGATACCACTCCCGGGGGTGCCGGCTACACCTTC.